This T cell receptor (beta chain) was found in a study of shared clonotypes between healthy human individuals. Overall study results and limits: Clonotypes shared by all four donors outscored non-shared clonotypes in generation probability. Depth of sequencing was expected to influence donor clonotype sharing.

Remarks on this clone: Its cognate antigen is unknown.

The CDR3 length is 16 residues. Sequencing used immunoSEQ multiplex PCR; TCRdb keeps in-frame clones, though not all of them. The table lists about 1 million clones, roughly 80% of them singletons. Everyone who donated was a Caucasian adult who lived in Nashville, Tennessee. This clonotype was sampled from a man younger than 35 in good health. The chain couples TRBV21-1 to TRBJ1-6; the listed D gene, TRBD1, was not tested against the DNA. TRBV21-1 is a documented pseudogene. The sample consisted of memory CD4+ T cells sorted from blood. The subset was: CD45RA-negative fraction. Written as DNA, the CDR3 is TGTGCCAGCAGCCCAGAGGGGGCACAATATAATTCACCCCTCCACTTT. Translating gives CASSPEGAQYNSPLHF.